Below, 27 T cell receptor beta chains from the same sample are listed, as sequenced in a study of T cell changes during pregnancy in multiple sclerosis. This table comes from immunoSEQ multiplex PCR, and its TCRdb copy is limited to in-frame clones, with some not included. The sample lists more than 35,000 clones, approximately 90% occurring once. Material: CD4+ T cells from peripheral blood mononuclear cells, obtained in the third trimester of pregnancy. These receptors were collected from a female donor with multiple sclerosis, enrolled in a pregnancy study.

The rearrangement uses TRBV30 and TRBJ2-7; possible D gene TRBD2, 5 bases. Germline loops: CDR1 GTSNPN, CDR2 SVGIG (reference sequence). The CDR3 runs 13 residues. V was pared by 0 bases and J by 12 bases, with 18 bases between. The CDR3 loop is CAWSVLERSSRYF. In DNA, the CDR3 is TGTGCCTGGAGTGTATTGGAGCGGTCTAGCAGGTACTTC.

V gene TRBV28 combines with J gene TRBJ2-1, with TRBD1 matching over 8 bases. The CDR3 has 16 amino acids. The germline V gene encodes CDR1 MDHEN and CDR2 SYDVKM. The J segment lost 0 bases and the V segment lost 6 bases, leaving 7 bases of the junction unmatched. The CDR3 loop is CASSNDRGSSYNEQFF. In DNA form, the CDR3 reads TGTGCCAGCAGCAACGACAGGGGAAGCTCCTACAATGAGCAGTTCTTC.

The V call is TRBV5-1, the J call TRBJ1-4; tentative D call: TRBD1 (5 bases). Germline CDR1 and CDR2: SGHRS and YFSETQ. This CDR3 is 14 amino acids long. Trimming stripped 4 bases from V and 7 bases from J, with 14 bases between. CDR3 bases: TGCGCCAGCAGCCAGGGACTGAGGGGTGAAAAACTGTTTTTT. Residues: CASSQGLRGEKLFF.

This clone was detected once. The V gene is TRBV6-1, the J gene TRBJ1-1, with D uncertain. The CDR3 has 10 amino acids. Trimming took off 7 bases at V and 9 bases at J, with 9 bases between the two ends. Germline-derived CDR1 and CDR2 are MNHNS and SASEGT. CDR3 DNA: TGTGCCAGCACCTTATTCCAAGCTTTCTTT. Amino acid sequence: CASTLFQAFF.

This chain uses TRBV18 with TRBJ2-1, with 7 bases identical to TRBD1. V was pared by 10 bases and J by 4 bases, with 7 bases of the junction left unmatched. From germline, CDR1 is KGHSH and CDR2 LQKENI. The CDR3 contains 13 residues. The CDR3 sequence: CATAEGAYNEQFF. In nucleotides, the CDR3 is TGTGCCACCGCCGAGGGGGCGTACAATGAGCAGTTCTTC.

V usage is TRBV5-1 and J usage is TRBJ1-5; 7 bases are a match to TRBD1. Per germline, CDR1 SGHRS and CDR2 YFSETQ. V lost 0 bases to trimming and J lost 0 bases; unmatched junction nucleotides: 3. The CDR3 sequence is 16 residues long. DNA for the CDR3: TGCGCCAGCAGCTTGGGGGACAGCTTTAGCAATCAGCCCCAGCATTTT. Translated: CASSLGDSFSNQPQHF.

The chain uses TRBV5-1 and TRBJ1-3; 7 bases map to TRBD1. V lost 0 bases, J lost 4 bases, and 4 bases stayed unmatched. CDR3 length: 15 amino acids. Germline values: CDR1 SGHRS, CDR2 YFSETQ. The CDR3 DNA reads as TGCGCCAGCAGCTTGGGGCAGGGGGTCGGAAACACCATATATTTT. Its translation: CASSLGQGVGNTIYF.

With respect to this clone: One junction end disagrees with the germline gene, perhaps due to a read error. This chain uses TRBV30 with TRBJ1-2; weak D call: TRBD1 (6 bases). The CDR3 is 12 amino acids. CDR1 is GTSNPN, CDR2 SVGIG, per germline (reference sequence). CDR3 protein: CAYTTGNDGYTF. CDR3 DNA sequence: TGTGCCTATACGACAGGTAACGATGGCTACACCTTC.

The rearrangement uses TRBV2 and TRBJ1-1, with D possibly TRBD1 on 5 matching bases. The V gene lost 8 bases and the J gene lost 3 bases, with 10 bases spanning the gap. The CDR3 covers 12 residues. The germline V gene has CDR1 SNHLY and CDR2 FYNNEI. The chain's CDR3 is CASQTDYTEAFF. For the CDR3, the DNA is TGTGCCAGCCAGACAGACTACACTGAAGCTTTCTTT.

The chain recombines TRBV28 with TRBJ2-3; weak D call: TRBD2 (5 bases). The CDR3 has 15 amino acids. The V end was cut by 5 bases, the J end by 1 base, with 13 bases between. Germline V lookup: CDR1 MDHEN, CDR2 SYDVKM. The CDR3 sequence is CASSPGLVGTDTQYF. The CDR3 DNA sequence: TGTGCCAGCAGTCCCGGACTCGTAGGCACAGATACGCAGTATTTT. Filled out from reference TRBV28 and TRBJ2-3, the complete variable domain reads DVKVTQSSRYLVKRTGEKVFLECVQDMDHENMFWYRQDPGLGLRLIYFSYDVKMKEKGDIPEGYSVSREKKERFSLILESASTNQTSMYLCASSPGLVGTDTQYFGPGTRLTVL.

The chain combines TRBV6-5 with TRBJ2-3, with D maybe TRBD1 (5 bases). Germline-derived CDR1 and CDR2 are MNHEY and SVGAGI. V shed 4 bases and J shed 4 bases, with 9 bases lying between them. CDR3 size: 13 residues. The CDR3 loop reads CASSLGVADTQYF. For the CDR3, the DNA is TGTGCCAGCAGTTTAGGGGTCGCAGATACGCAGTATTTT.

This chain links TRBV6-1 with TRBJ2-7; 7 bases agree with TRBD1. Trimming removed 1 base from V and 0 bases from J; junction bases left unmatched: 6. Germline CDR1 MNHNS, CDR2 SASEGT. The CDR3 totals 16 residues. CDR3 sequence (DNA): TGTGCCAGCAGTGAAGTAGAGGCAGGGGGCTCCTACGAGCAGTACTTC. Its translation: CASSEVEAGGSYEQYF.

The chain recombines TRBV30 with TRBJ1-3; D remains unclear. Between the trimmed V and J ends, which lost 0 bases and 4 bases, there was a span of 7 bases. The CDR3 has 13 residues. The germline V gene encodes CDR1 GTSNPN and CDR2 SVGIG (reference sequence). The CDR3 here is CAWSVAGGNTIYF. The DNA for the CDR3 is TGTGCCTGGAGTGTCGCCGGGGGAAACACCATATATTTT.

This clone has a single count. The chain couples TRBV6-5 to TRBJ1-2; TRBD1 might be the D (5 bases). CDR3 length: 12 amino acids. CDR1 is MNHEY and CDR2 is SVGAGI in the germline V gene. Trimming removed 4 bases at V and 7 bases at J, with 10 bases between. The CDR3 sequence: CASSSTQGGYTF. DNA of the CDR3: TGTGCCAGCAGTTCTACCCAGGGTGGCTACACCTTC.

The chain combines TRBV7-7 with TRBJ2-5; 9 bases match TRBD1. This CDR3 spans 15 amino acids. The germline gives CDR1 SSHAT, CDR2 FNYEAQ (reference sequence). V dropped 3 bases and J dropped 4; count of bases not matched to a gene: 6. For the CDR3, the DNA is TGTGCCAGCAGCTTTAGGACAGGGGTGGGAGAGACCCAGTACTTC. Translation gives CASSFRTGVGETQYF. Complete variable domain (other parts from reference TRBV7-7 and TRBJ2-5): GAGVSQSPRYKVTKRGQDVTLRCDPISSHATLYWYQQALGQGPEFLTYFNYEAQPDKSGLPSDRFSAERPEGSISTLTIQRTEQRDSAMYRCASSFRTGVGETQYFGPGTRLLVL.

This clone was seen only once. The V call is TRBV30, the J call TRBJ2-2; 9 bases line up with TRBD2. V trimming: 3 bases; J trimming: 5 bases; junction bases outside the gene matches: 13. The CDR3 covers 17 residues. CDR1 GTSNPN and CDR2 SVGIG come from the germline V gene (reference sequence). CDR3 DNA: TGTGCCTGGAGCCGCGACGTGCGGGAGGGCCGGACCGGGGAGCTGTTTTTT. This translates into CAWSRDVREGRTGELFF.

The chain uses TRBV7-9 and TRBJ2-2; no definite D call. Per the germline V gene, CDR1 is SEHNR and CDR2 is FQNEAQ (reference sequence). The CDR3 spans 12 residues. Between the trimmed V and J ends, which lost 2 bases and 9 bases, there was a span of 7 bases. The CDR3 DNA reads as TGTGCCAGCAGCTTATCCGTCCGGGAGCTGTTTTTT. Translating gives CASSLSVRELFF.

The rearrangement links TRBV5-6 to TRBJ1-2, with a tentative D call TRBD1 (6 bases). Trimming took off 0 bases at V and 7 bases at J, with 10 bases between the two ends. This CDR3 region has 13 residues. Per the germline V gene, CDR1 is SGHDT and CDR2 is YYEEEE. CDR3 sequence: CASSLGQEAGYTF. The CDR3 DNA is TGTGCCAGCAGCTTGGGACAGGAGGCTGGCTACACCTTC.

The V and J genes are TRBV5-1 and TRBJ2-3; 10 positions agree with TRBD1. The V segment lost 4 bases and the J segment 3 bases; nucleotides outside the gene matches: 5. CDR3 size: 15 residues. Germline V gives CDR1 SGHRS, CDR2 YFSETQ. The CDR3 reads CASSRKDRGTDTQYF. CDR3 DNA sequence: TGCGCCAGCAGCAGGAAGGACAGGGGGACAGATACGCAGTATTTT. The whole variable domain, remainder taken from reference TRBV5-1 and TRBJ2-3, is KAGVTQTPRYLIKTRGQQVTLSCSPISGHRSVSWYQQTPGQGLQFLFEYFSETQRNKGNFPGRFSGRQFSNSRSEMNVSTLELGDSALYLCASSRKDRGTDTQYFGPGTRLTVL.

V and J are TRBV7-3 and TRBJ2-7, with 7 positions matching TRBD1. CDR3 length equals 15 residues. Germline loops: CDR1 SGHTA, CDR2 FQGTGA. V was clipped by 6 bases and J by 2 bases; unmatched bases: 10. The CDR3 DNA follows: TGTGCCAGCAGGGGAGTAAGTCAGGGGGCCTACGAGCAGTACTTC. Protein sequence: CASRGVSQGAYEQYF.

The chain has TRBV19 and TRBJ1-1, with 8 bases identical to TRBD1. The CDR3 consists of 16 residues. V trimming: 5 bases; J trimming: 5 bases; junction bases outside the gene matches: 13. Germline CDR1 is LNHDA and CDR2 is SQIVND (reference sequence). Here the CDR3 reads CASSSGQGIVRTEAFF. For the CDR3, the DNA is TGTGCCAGTAGTTCCGGACAGGGAATTGTAAGAACTGAAGCTTTCTTT.

This chain connects TRBV29-1 to TRBJ2-1, with 8 bases that match TRBD2. V trimming: 5 bases; J trimming: 9 bases; junction bases outside the gene matches: 3. The CDR3 consists of 11 residues. Germline V gene sequence: CDR1 SQVTM, CDR2 ANQGSEA. As DNA, the CDR3 is TGCAGCGTTTACGGGGGGGCTGAGCAGTTCTTC. This translates into CSVYGGAEQFF.

This clone appeared a single time. The rearrangement links TRBV2 to TRBJ2-3; maybe TRBD2 (6 bases). V dropped 7 bases and J dropped 1 base, with 12 bases sitting between them. CDR3 length equals 14 residues. Germline V lookup: CDR1 SNHLY, CDR2 FYNNEI. As DNA, the CDR3 is TGTGCCAGCACCGGAGGGTTTGGCACAGATACGCAGTATTTT. Translating it yields CASTGGFGTDTQYF. Full variable domain (remainder filled in from reference TRBV2 and TRBJ2-3): EPEVTQTPSHQVTQMGQEVILRCVPISNHLYFYWYRQILGQKVEFLVSFYNNEISEKSEIFDDQFSVERPDGSNFTLKIRSTKLEDSAMYFCASTGGFGTDTQYFGPGTRLTVL.

The chain is built from TRBV5-1 and TRBJ2-1; the match to TRBD2 covers 11 bases. Germline V gene lookup returns CDR1 SGHRS and CDR2 YFSETQ. The CDR3 contains 15 residues. Germline trimming cut 7 bases from V and 4 bases from J; bases unmatched to any gene: 7. CDR3 protein: CASGKGLAGYNEQFF. The CDR3 coding sequence is TGCGCCAGCGGAAAAGGACTAGCGGGTTACAATGAGCAGTTCTTC.

CDR3 residues: CASSELVTVGSNTEAFF. The CDR3 DNA is TGTGCCAGCAGTGAATTAGTTACAGTCGGCTCGAACACTGAAGCTTTCTTT. V usage is TRBV25-1 and J usage is TRBJ1-1, with unresolved D. The CDR3 spans 17 residues. V lost 1 base to trimming and J lost 1 base, with 16 bases between them. Germline CDR1 MGHDK, CDR2 SYGVNS.

V and J are TRBV7-2 and TRBJ2-7; 7 bases are a match to TRBD2. Trimming removed 6 bases from V and 2 bases from J; junction bases left unmatched: 4. CDR1 is SGHTA, CDR2 FQGNSA, per germline. The CDR3 consists of 13 residues. The CDR3 DNA follows: TGTGCCAGCAGAGGGAGGGCTACCTACGAGCAGTACTTC. Translated: CASRGRATYEQYF.

This clone has a single count. The V and J genes are TRBV19 and TRBJ2-5; possible D gene TRBD1, 5 bases. Germline V gives CDR1 LNHDA, CDR2 SQIVND (reference sequence). Trimming shortened V by 1 base and J by 5 bases, and 8 bases separated the two germline ends. The CDR3 is made up of 13 amino acids. CDR3 region: CASSIGQGETQYF. The CDR3 DNA reads TGTGCCAGTAGTATAGGGCAGGGTGAGACCCAGTACTTC.